These 18 T cell receptor beta chains were all obtained from the same sample, sequenced in a study of control samples from healthy donors and cancer patients. TCRdb's copy holds only in-frame clones and misses some; the assay was immunoSEQ multiplex PCR. Of 100,000 to 150,000 clones in the sample, approximately 89% are singletons; the top ten hold about 3%. The sample comprised blood. The receptors were gathered from a man in his 60s in good health.

This clone has more than one count but fewer than ten. J is TRBJ1-2 and V is TRBV24-1; D is undetermined. Trimming left V 5 bases short and J 4 bases short, with 4 bases between. This CDR3 is built from 11 residues. Germline V gives CDR1 KGHDR, CDR2 SFDVKD. The CDR3 DNA reads TGTGCCACCAGTGGAGCCTATGGCTACACCTTC. Translation gives CATSGAYGYTF.

The chain links TRBV6-1 to TRBJ2-6, with D hard to call. The ends were cut back, 1 base at V and 0 bases at J, with 7 bases in the middle. Germline V lookup: CDR1 MNHNS, CDR2 SASEGT. The CDR3 sequence is 16 residues long. The CDR3 protein is CASSEGLYSGANVLTF. The CDR3 nucleotides are TGTGCCAGCAGTGAAGGACTGTACTCTGGGGCCAACGTCCTGACTTTC.

This chain uses TRBV6-2 or TRBV6-3 with TRBJ1-1; no definite D call. Germline CDR1 is MNHEY and CDR2 is SVGEGT. The CDR3 spans 14 residues. V shed 0 bases and J shed 3 bases, with 8 bases lying between them. CDR3 in amino acids: CASSYSVKDTEAFF. CDR3 coding DNA: TGTGCCAGCAGTTACTCGGTCAAAGACACTGAAGCTTTCTTT.

This chain links TRBV6-5 with TRBJ1-5, with TRBD1 identical over 11 bases. The CDR3 has 12 amino acids. Germline loops: CDR1 MNHEY, CDR2 SVGAGI. The V gene end was trimmed by 11 bases and the J gene end by 6 bases; junction bases not matched to a gene: 3. CDR3 nucleotide sequence: TGTGCCGAAGGACAGGGGGCTCAGCCCCAGCATTTT. This encodes CAEGQGAQPQHF.

This clone has a handful of counts. This rearrangement joins TRBV30 to TRBJ1-3; possible D gene TRBD1, 5 bases. The CDR3 length is 15 residues. With 1 base removed from V and 0 bases from J, the gap between germline ends came to 10 bases. The germline V gene has CDR1 GTSNPN and CDR2 SVGIG (reference sequence). The CDR3 DNA follows: TGTGCCTGGAGTGGGGCAGGGCGCTCTGGAAACACCATATATTTT. Translating it yields CAWSGAGRSGNTIYF. The full variable domain, completed using reference TRBV30 and TRBJ1-3, is SQTIHQWPATLVQPVGSPLSLECTVEGTSNPNLYWYRQAAGRGLQLLFYSVGIGQISSEVPQNLSASRPQDRQFILSSKKLLLSDSGFYLCAWSGAGRSGNTIYFGEGSWLTVV.

The chain combines TRBV5-4 with TRBJ2-3; D unresolved. Germline CDR1 and CDR2: SGHNT and YYREEE (reference sequence). The CDR3 length is 13 residues. With 0 bases removed from V and 1 base from J, the gap between germline ends came to 3 bases. The chain's CDR3 is CASSLGRTDTQYF. The CDR3 DNA is TGTGCCAGCAGCTTGGGACGCACAGATACGCAGTATTTT.

V is TRBV3-1 (or the pseudogene TRBV3-2) and J is TRBJ1-5; 7 nucleotides align to TRBD1. Germline V gene lookup returns CDR1 LGHDT and CDR2 YNNKEL (reference sequence). The CDR3 sequence is 13 residues long. J gave up 5 bases and V 4 bases, and 2 bases lay outside the gene matches. CDR3: CASSRDSHQPQHF. The CDR3 region has the DNA TGTGCCAGCAGCCGGGACAGCCATCAGCCCCAGCATTTT.

The J gene is TRBJ2-3, the V gene TRBV18; D is unclear. The CDR3 runs to 12 residues. V gave up 3 bases and J gave up 4 bases, with 5 bases separating them. The germline V gene encodes CDR1 KGHSH and CDR2 LQKENI. CDR3 DNA sequence: TGTGCCAGCTCACCTGGGCCAGATACGCAGTATTTT. Translating it yields CASSPGPDTQYF.

The CDR3 is CSSAGTTGGETQYF. CDR3 bases: TGCAGCTCCGCAGGGACAACCGGCGGGGAGACCCAGTACTTC. The genes are TRBV29-1 and TRBJ2-5; maybe TRBD1 (6 bases). The V gene's germline CDR1 is SQVTM and CDR2 ANQGSEA. Trimming cost V 8 bases and J 5 bases, with 21 bases left between them. This CDR3 region has 14 residues. The full variable domain, its missing parts supplied by reference TRBV29-1 and TRBJ2-5, is SAVISQKPSRDICQRGTSLTIQCQVDSQVTMMFWYRQQPGQSLTLIATANQGSEATYESGFVIDKFPISRPNLTFSTLTVSNMSPEDSSIYLCSSAGTTGGETQYFGPGTRLLVL.

This clone has only one observation. This rearrangement joins TRBV5-1 to TRBJ1-4, with D uncertain. Germline V lookup: CDR1 SGHRS, CDR2 YFSETQ. This CDR3 contains 15 residues. V shed 0 bases and J shed 6 bases, with 12 bases lying between them. The CDR3 DNA sequence: TGCGCCAGCAGCTTGGTTGGGTTGGCGGATGAAAAACTGTTTTTT. Translation gives CASSLVGLADEKLFF.

This chain connects TRBV29-1 to TRBJ2-1; no clear D. Germline V CDR1 and CDR2: SQVTM, ANQGSEA. CDR3 length: 11 residues. V was pared by 5 bases and J by 9 bases, with 11 bases between. The CDR3 region has the DNA TGCAGCGTTTCGACTTTGGGTGAGCAGTTCTTC. Translated, it gives CSVSTLGEQFF.

The chain combines TRBV18 with TRBJ1-1, with 9 bases lining up with TRBD1. The CDR3 has 16 amino acids. With V trimmed by 2 bases and J by 1 base, 5 bases remained unmatched. The germline V gene has CDR1 KGHSH and CDR2 LQKENI. The CDR3 loop reads CASSPTKTGGNTEAFF. CDR3 nucleotide sequence: TGTGCCAGCTCACCAACGAAGACAGGGGGGAACACTGAAGCTTTCTTT.

V and J are TRBV18 and TRBJ1-6; D call uncertain. V was trimmed by 2 bases and J by 6 bases, leaving 11 bases between them. CDR1 is KGHSH, CDR2 LQKENI, per germline. The CDR3 contains 15 residues. CDR3 sequence reads: CASSPILDVNSPLHF. The CDR3, as DNA: TGTGCCAGCTCACCAATTCTGGACGTTAATTCACCCCTCCACTTT.

The chain employs TRBV6-2 or TRBV6-3 and TRBJ1-4; D is ambiguous. Germline-derived CDR1 and CDR2 are MNHEY and SVGEGT. V lost 4 bases, J lost 7 bases, and 4 bases lay in between. This CDR3 contains 11 residues. The CDR3 reads CASSWTEKLFF. CDR3 sequence (DNA): TGTGCCAGCAGTTGGACTGAAAAACTGTTTTTT.

This chain connects TRBV5-1 to TRBJ1-1; possible D gene TRBD1, 5 bases. Germline V gene sequence: CDR1 SGHRS, CDR2 YFSETQ. The V end was cut by 0 bases, the J end by 4 bases, with 10 bases between. The CDR3 length is 14 residues. CDR3 in amino acids: CASSLGFGGTEAFF. The CDR3 DNA follows: TGCGCCAGCAGCTTGGGTTTCGGGGGCACTGAAGCTTTCTTT.

The V call is TRBV6-1, the J call TRBJ1-1; no reliable D call. This CDR3 contains 15 residues. Germline V gives CDR1 MNHNS, CDR2 SASEGT. The ends were cut back, 2 bases at V and 5 bases at J, with 15 bases in the middle. For the CDR3, the DNA is TGTGCCAGCAGTGAAATCCCGTTCTCAGCTACTGAAGCTTTCTTT. Translation gives CASSEIPFSATEAFF.

V usage is TRBV7-2 and J usage is TRBJ1-6; 10 nucleotides agree with TRBD1. This CDR3 contains 16 residues. Germline CDR1 reads SGHTA; CDR2 reads FQGNSA. Germline trimming cut 5 bases from V and 9 bases from J; bases unmatched to any gene: 10. CDR3 sequence (DNA): TGTGCCAGCAGCGTCACCGGGACAGGGGTGGGTTCACCCCTCCACTTT. Translating it yields CASSVTGTGVGSPLHF.

This rearrangement joins TRBV6-1 to TRBJ1-5; 7 bases agree with TRBD1. Germline loops: CDR1 MNHNS, CDR2 SASEGT. The CDR3 is 15 amino acids. The V and J ends lost 3 bases and 2 bases, in that order; junction bases with no gene match: 4. The CDR3 region has the DNA TGTGCCAGCAGTGAGAGACAGGGAGGCAATCAGCCCCAGCATTTT. Its protein product is CASSERQGGNQPQHF.